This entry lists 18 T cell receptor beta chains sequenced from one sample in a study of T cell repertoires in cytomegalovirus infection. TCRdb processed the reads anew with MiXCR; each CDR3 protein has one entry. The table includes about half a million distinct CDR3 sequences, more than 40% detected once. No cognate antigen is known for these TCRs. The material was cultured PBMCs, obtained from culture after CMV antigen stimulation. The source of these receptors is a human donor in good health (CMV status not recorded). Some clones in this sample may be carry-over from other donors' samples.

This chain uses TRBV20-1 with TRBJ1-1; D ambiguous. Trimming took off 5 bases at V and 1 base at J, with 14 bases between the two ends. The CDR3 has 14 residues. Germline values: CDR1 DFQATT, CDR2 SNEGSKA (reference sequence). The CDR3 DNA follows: TGCAGTGCTCCATACCTCCGGGGGAACACTGAAGCTTTCTTT. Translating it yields CSAPYLRGNTEAFF.

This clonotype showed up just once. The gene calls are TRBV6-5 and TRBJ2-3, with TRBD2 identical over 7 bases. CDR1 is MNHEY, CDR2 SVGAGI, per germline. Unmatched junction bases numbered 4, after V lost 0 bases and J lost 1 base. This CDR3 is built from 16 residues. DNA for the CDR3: TGTGCCAGCAGTTACTCGCATGCGGGGGGCACAGATACGCAGTATTTT. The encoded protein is CASSYSHAGGTDTQYF.

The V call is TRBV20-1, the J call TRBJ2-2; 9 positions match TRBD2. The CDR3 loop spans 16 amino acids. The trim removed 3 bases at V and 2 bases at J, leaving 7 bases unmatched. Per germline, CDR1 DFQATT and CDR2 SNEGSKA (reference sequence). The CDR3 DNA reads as TGCAGTGCTAGGGCCGGGACTAGCCATAACACCGGGGAGCTGTTTTTT. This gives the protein CSARAGTSHNTGELFF.

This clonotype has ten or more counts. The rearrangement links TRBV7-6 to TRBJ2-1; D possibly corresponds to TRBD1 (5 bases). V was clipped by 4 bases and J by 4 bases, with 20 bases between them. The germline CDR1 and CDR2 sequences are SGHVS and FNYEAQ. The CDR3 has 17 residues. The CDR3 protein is CASSSLPGITLYNEQFF. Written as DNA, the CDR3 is TGTGCCAGCAGCTCCCTACCAGGGATAACCTTGTACAATGAGCAGTTCTTC.

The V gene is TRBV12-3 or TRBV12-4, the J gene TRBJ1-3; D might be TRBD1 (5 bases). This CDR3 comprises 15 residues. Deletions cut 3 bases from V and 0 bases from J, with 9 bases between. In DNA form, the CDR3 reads TGTGCCAGCAGTTTCTTTAGGGGCTCTGGAAACACCATATATTTT. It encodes CASSFFRGSGNTIYF.

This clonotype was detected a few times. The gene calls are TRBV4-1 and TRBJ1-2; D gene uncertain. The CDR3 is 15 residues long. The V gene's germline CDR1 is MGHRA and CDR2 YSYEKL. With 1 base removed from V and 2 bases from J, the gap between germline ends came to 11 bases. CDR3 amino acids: CASSQVRTGNYGYTF. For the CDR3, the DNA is TGCGCCAGCAGCCAAGTCCGGACGGGGAACTATGGCTACACCTTC.

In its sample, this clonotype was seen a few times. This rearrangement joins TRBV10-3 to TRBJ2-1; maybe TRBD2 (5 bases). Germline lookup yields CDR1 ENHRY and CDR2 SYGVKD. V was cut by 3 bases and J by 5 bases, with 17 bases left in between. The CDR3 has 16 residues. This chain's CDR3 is CAISESGERTNNEQFF. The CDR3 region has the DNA TGTGCCATCAGTGAATCCGGCGAGCGGACCAACAATGAGCAGTTCTTC.

Written as DNA, the CDR3 is TGTGCCAGCAGTTACTCGATCAGCGGTTTCACAGATACGCAGTATTTT. Translating gives CASSYSISGFTDTQYF. The J gene is TRBJ2-3, the V gene TRBV6-5, with a weak D call TRBD2 (5 bases). The CDR3 covers 16 residues. The V gene's germline CDR1 is MNHEY and CDR2 SVGAGI. Deletions cut 0 bases from V and 2 bases from J, with 12 bases between.

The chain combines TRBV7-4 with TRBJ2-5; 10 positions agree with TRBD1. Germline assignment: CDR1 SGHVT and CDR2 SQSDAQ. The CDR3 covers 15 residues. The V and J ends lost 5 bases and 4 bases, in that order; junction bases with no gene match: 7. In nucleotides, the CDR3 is TGTGCCAGCAGCGACGGACAGGGGGTCGTAGAGACCCAGTACTTC. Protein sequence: CASSDGQGVVETQYF.

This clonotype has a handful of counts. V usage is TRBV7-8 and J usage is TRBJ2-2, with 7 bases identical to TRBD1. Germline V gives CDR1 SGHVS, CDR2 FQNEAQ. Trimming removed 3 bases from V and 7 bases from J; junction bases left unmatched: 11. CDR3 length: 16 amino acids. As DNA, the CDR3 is TGTGCCAGCAGCTTGTACCCACAGGGGTCTATCGGGGAGCTGTTTTTT. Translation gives CASSLYPQGSIGELFF.

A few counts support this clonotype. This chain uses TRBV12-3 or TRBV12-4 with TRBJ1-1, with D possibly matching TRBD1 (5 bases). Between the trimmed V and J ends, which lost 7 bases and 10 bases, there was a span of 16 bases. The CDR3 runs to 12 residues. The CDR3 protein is CASTQSGFLAFF. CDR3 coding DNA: TGTGCCAGCACACAATCAGGGTTCCTAGCTTTCTTT.

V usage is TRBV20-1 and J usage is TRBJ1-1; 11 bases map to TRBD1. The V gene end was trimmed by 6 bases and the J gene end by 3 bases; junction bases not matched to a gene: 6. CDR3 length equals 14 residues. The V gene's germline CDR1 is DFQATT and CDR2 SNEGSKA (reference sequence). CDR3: CSAEGDRGYTEAFF. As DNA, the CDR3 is TGCAGTGCGGAGGGGGACAGGGGGTACACTGAAGCTTTCTTT.

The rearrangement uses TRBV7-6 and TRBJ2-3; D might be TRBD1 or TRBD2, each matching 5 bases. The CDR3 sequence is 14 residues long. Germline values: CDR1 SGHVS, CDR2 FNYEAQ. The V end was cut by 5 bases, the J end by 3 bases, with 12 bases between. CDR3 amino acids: CASSHLEGTDTQYF. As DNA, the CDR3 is TGTGCCAGCAGCCACCTCGAGGGGACAGATACGCAGTATTTT.

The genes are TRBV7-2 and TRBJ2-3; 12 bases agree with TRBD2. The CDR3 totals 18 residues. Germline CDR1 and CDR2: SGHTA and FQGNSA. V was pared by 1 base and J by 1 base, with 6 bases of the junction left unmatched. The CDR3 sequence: CASSLGLAGGPGTDTQYF. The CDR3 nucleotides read TGTGCCAGCAGCTTAGGGCTAGCGGGAGGGCCGGGCACAGATACGCAGTATTTT.

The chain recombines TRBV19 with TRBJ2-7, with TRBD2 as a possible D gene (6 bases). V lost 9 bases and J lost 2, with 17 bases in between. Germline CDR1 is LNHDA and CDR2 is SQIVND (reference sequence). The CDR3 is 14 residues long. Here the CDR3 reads CASATGLNPYEQYF. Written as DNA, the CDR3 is TGTGCCAGCGCCACGGGACTCAACCCCTACGAGCAGTACTTC.

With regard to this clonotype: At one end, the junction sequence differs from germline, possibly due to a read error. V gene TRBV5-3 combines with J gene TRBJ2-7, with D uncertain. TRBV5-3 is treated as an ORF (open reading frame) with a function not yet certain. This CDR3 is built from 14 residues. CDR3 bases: TGTGCCAGCAGCTTGAGGACCCATCAGGACGAGCAGTACTTC. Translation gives CASSLRTHQDEQYF.

CDR3 nucleotide sequence: TGCAGTGCTAGAGATGTCCCGGGACAGGGGGTTGTCTACGAGCAGTACTTC. Translation gives CSARDVPGQGVVYEQYF. The chain couples TRBV20-1 to TRBJ2-7, with 11 positions matching TRBD1. The CDR3 spans 17 residues. J was trimmed by 3 bases and V by 0 bases; bases with no gene match: 10. The germline gives CDR1 DFQATT, CDR2 SNEGSKA (reference sequence).

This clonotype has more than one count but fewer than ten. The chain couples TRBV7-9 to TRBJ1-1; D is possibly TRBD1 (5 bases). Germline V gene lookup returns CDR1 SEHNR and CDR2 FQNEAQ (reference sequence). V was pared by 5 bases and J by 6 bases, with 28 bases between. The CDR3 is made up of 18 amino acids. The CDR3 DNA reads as TGTGCCAGCAGCCAGACTCGGGGGAAGAGCGCCAGACTAGCTGAAGCTTTCTTT. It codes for CASSQTRGKSARLAEAFF.